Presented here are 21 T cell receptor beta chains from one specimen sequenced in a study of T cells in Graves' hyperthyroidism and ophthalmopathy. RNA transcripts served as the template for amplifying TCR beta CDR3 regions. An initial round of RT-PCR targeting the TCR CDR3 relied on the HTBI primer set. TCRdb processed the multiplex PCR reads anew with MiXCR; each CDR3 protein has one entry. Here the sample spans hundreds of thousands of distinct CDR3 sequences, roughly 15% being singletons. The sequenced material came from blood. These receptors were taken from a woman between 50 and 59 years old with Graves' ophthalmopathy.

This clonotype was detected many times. Here the CDR3 reads CASRPSLAGGLEQYF. The CDR3 DNA is TGTGCCAGCAGACCCTCACTAGCGGGAGGGCTCGAGCAGTACTTC. The chain couples TRBV6-2 or TRBV6-3 to TRBJ2-7, with TRBD2 matching over 13 bases. The CDR3 sequence is 15 residues long. Trimming took 6 bases from V and 6 from J; bases not matched to a gene: 8. The V gene's germline CDR1 is MNHEY and CDR2 SVGEGT.

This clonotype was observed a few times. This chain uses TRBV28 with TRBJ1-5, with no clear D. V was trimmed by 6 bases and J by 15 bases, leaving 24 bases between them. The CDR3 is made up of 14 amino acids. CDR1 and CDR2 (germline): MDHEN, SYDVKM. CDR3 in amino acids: CASSHQVEPSEWHF. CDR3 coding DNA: TGTGCCAGCAGCCATCAGGTGGAGCCGAGTGAATGGCATTTT.

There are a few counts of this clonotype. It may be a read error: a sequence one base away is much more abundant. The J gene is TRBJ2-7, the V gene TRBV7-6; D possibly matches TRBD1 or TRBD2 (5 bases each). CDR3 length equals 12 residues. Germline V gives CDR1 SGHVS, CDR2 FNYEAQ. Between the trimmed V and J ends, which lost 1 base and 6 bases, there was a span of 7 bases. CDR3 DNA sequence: TGTGCCAGCAGCTTAGGAGGGGCCGAGCAGTACTTC. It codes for CASSLGGAEQYF. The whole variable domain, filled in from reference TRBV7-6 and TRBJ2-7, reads GAGVSQSPRYKVTKRGQDVALRCDPISGHVSLYWYRQALGQGPEFLTYFNYEAQQDKSGLPNDRFSAERPEGSISTLTIQRTEQRDSAMYRCASSLGGAEQYFGPGTRLTVT.

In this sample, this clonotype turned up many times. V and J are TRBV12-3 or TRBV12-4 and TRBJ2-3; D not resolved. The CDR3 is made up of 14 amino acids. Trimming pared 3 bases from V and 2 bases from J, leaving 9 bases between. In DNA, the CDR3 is TGTGCCAGCAGTTTTTTTCGGACCACAGATACGCAGTATTTT. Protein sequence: CASSFFRTTDTQYF.

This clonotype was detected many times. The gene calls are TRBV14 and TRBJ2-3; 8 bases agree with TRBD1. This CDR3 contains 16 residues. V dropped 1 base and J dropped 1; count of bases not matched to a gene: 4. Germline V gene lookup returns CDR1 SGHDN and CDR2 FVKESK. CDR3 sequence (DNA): TGTGCCAGCAGCCAAGGCTTCAGGGGGCGCACAGATACGCAGTATTTT. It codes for CASSQGFRGRTDTQYF.

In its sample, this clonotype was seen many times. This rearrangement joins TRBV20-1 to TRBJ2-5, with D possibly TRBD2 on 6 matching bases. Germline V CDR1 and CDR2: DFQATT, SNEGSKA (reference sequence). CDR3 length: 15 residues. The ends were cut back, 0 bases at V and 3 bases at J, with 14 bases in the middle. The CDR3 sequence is CSARDLRLAKETQYF. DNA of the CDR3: TGCAGTGCTAGAGATTTGAGGCTAGCGAAAGAGACCCAGTACTTC.

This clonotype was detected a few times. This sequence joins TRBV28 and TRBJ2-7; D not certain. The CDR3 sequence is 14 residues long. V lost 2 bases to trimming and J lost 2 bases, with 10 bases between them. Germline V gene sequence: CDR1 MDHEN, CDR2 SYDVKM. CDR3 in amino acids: CASSLAQSAYEQYF. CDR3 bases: TGTGCCAGCAGTTTAGCCCAATCGGCCTACGAGCAGTACTTC.

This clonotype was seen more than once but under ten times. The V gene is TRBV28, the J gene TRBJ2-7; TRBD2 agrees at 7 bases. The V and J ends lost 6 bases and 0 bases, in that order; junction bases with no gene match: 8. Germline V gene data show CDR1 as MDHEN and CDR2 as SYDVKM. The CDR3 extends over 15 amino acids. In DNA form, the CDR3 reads TGTGCCAGCAGCCCTACTAGCGTTAGCTCCTACGAGCAGTACTTC. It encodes CASSPTSVSSYEQYF.

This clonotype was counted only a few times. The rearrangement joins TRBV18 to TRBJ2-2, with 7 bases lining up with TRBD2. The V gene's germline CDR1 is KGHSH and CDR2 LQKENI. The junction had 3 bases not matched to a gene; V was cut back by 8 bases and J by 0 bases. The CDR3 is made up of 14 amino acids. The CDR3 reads CASTGLPNTGELFF. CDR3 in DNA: TGTGCCAGCACGGGACTACCGAACACCGGGGAGCTGTTTTTT. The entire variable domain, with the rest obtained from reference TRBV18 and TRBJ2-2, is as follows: NAGVMQNPRHLVRRRGQEARLRCSPMKGHSHVYWYRQLPEEGLKFMVYLQKENIIDESGMPKERFSAEFPKEGPSILRIQQVVRGDSAAYFCASTGLPNTGELFFGEGSRLTVL.

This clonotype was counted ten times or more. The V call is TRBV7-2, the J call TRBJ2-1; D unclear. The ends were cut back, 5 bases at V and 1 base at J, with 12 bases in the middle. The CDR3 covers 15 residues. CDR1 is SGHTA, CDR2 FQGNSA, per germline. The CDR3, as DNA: TGTGCCAGCAGCCCGGCCTTGTCTTCCTACAATGAGCAGTTCTTC. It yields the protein CASSPALSSYNEQFF.

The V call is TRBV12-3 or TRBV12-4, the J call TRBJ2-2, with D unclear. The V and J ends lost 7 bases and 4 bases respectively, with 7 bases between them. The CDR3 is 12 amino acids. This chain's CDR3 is CASISGTGELFF. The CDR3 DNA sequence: TGTGCCAGCATATCAGGCACCGGGGAGCTGTTTTTT.

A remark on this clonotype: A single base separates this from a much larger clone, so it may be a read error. The CDR3 nucleotides read TGTGCCAGCAGCCAAGATTCCCTGGTGATCAATGAGCAGTTCTTC. Its protein product is CASSQDSLVINEQFF. The chain couples TRBV3-1 to TRBJ2-1, with no clear D. CDR1 and CDR2 (germline): LGHDT, YNNKEL (reference sequence). Trimming took off 0 bases at V and 6 bases at J, with 12 bases between the two ends. The CDR3 contains 15 residues.

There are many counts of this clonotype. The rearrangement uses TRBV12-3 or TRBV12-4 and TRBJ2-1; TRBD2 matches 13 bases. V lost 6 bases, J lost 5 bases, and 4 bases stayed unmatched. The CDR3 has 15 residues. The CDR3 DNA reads TGTGCCAGCAGCCAGACTAGCGGGAGGAACAATGAGCAGTTCTTC. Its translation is CASSQTSGRNNEQFF.

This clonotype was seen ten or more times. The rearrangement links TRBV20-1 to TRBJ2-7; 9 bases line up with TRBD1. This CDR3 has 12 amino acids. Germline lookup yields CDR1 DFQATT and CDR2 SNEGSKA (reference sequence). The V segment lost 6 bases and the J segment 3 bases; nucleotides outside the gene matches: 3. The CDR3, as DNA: TGCAGTGCCCCGGACAGGGGCTACGAGCAGTACTTC. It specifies CSAPDRGYEQYF.

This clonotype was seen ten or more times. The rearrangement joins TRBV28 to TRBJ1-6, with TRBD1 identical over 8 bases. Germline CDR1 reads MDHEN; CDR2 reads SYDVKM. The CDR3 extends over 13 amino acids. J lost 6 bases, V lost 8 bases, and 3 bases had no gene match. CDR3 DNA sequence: TGTGCCAGCCAACAGGGGGGTAATTCACCCCTCCACTTT. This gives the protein CASQQGGNSPLHF.

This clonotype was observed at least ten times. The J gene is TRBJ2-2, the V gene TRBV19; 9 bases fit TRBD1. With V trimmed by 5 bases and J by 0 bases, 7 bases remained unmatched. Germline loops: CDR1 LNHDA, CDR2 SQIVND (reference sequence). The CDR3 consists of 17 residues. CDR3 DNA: TGTGCCAGTAGTGCACCACAGGGGGCGCCGAACACCGGGGAGCTGTTTTTT. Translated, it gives CASSAPQGAPNTGELFF.

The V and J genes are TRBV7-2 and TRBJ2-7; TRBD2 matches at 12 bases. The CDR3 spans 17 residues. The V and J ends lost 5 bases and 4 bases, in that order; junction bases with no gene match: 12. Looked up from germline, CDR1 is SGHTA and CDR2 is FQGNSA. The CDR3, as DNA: TGTGCCAGCAGCACAGGACTAGCGGGATGGGATTTGTACGAGCAGTACTTC. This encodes CASSTGLAGWDLYEQYF.

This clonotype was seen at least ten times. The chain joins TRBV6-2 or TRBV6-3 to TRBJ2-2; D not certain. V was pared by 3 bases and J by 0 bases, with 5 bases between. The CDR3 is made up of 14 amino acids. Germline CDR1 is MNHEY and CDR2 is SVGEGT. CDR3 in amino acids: CASSYIANTGELFF. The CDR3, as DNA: TGTGCCAGCAGTTATATAGCGAACACCGGGGAGCTGTTTTTT.

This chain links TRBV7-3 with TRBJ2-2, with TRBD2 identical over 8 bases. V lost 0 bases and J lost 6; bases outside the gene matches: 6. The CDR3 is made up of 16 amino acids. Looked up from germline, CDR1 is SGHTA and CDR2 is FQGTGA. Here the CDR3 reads CASSLTSAGVAGELFF. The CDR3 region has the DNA TGTGCCAGCAGCTTAACCTCAGCGGGAGTGGCCGGGGAGCTGTTTTTT.

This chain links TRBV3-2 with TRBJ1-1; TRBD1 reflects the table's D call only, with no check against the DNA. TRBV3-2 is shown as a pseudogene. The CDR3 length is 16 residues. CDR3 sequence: CASSPPPGPMNTEAFF. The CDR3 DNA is TGTGCCAGCAGCCCCCCCCCGGGACCCATGAACACTGAAGCTTTCTTT.

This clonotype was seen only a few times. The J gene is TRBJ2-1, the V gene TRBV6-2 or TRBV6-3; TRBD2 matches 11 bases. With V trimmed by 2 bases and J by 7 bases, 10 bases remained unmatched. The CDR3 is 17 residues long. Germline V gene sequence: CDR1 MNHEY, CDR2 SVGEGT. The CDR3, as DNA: TGTGCCAGCAGTTACAGGGGTAGCGGGAGGGCCAGGAATGAGCAGTTCTTC. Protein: CASSYRGSGRARNEQFF.